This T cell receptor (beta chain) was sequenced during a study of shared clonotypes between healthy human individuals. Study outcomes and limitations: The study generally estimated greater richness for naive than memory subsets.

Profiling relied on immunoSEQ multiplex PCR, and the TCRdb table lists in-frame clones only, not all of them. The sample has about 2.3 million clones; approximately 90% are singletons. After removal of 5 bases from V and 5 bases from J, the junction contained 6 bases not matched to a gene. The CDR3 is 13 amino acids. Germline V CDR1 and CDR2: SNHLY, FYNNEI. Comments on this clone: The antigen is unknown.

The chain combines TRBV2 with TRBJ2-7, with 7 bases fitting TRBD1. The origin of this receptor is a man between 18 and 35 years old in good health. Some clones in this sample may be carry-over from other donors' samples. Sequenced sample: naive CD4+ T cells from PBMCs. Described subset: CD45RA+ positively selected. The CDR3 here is CASSPETGNEQYF. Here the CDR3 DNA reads TGTGCCAGCAGTCCTGAGACAGGGAACGAGCAGTACTTC.